This TCR beta chain comes out of a study of blood T cell repertoires in COVID-19 (dated by TCRdb to about 2020). For context, the study as a whole: Collaborator samples came from the United States, Italy and Spain and covered acute and convalescent phases of COVID-19. The repertoires were released in a freely available public database meant as a resource for research on the immune response to SARS-CoV-2. HLA class I and class II types, where available, came from metadata supplied by the sample provider rather than from assay-based typing. The prospective study material was composed of cDNA or gDNA derived from T cells, B-cell-depleted T cells, or PBMCs. The samples were drawn from two sources: the first 160 participants of the ongoing ImmuneRACE study, and 1,000 to 1,500 subjects contributed by 6 global collaborators. Deeply sampled blood TCRbeta repertoires from subjects exposed to, actively infected with, or recovered from COVID-19 were included in the dataset. Nearly every sample came with metadata listing a de-identified subject ID, COVID-19 status, age in years and sex. Study-wide findings and limitations: Clinical and demographic metadata were provided uncurated, with the amount varying by source and participant.

In Seattle, one collaborating source enrolled patients while the infection was active and tracked those patients longitudinally over the course of disease. Collaborating institutions collected whole blood in K2EDTA tubes following their own protocols. For TCRbeta analysis, collaborators shipped samples as frozen whole blood, isolated PBMCs, or DNA extracted from either of those sample types. The immunoSEQ Assay, a bias-controlled multiplex PCR, was used to amplify TCRbeta CDR3 regions from genomic DNA. The source study handled its data this way. Nucleated cell counts per sample were estimated from amplification of reference gene primers within the assay. Sequence reads were collapsed and filtered to measure the absolute abundance of every unique TCRbeta CDR3 rearrangement. Productive Simpson clonality was computed per sample as the square root of Simpson's diversity index over productive rearrangements. TCRdb carries this immuneACCESS record with in-frame sequences only. Its versions omit some clonotypes, under half of them owing to an unresolved V gene in the studies checked, with the rest unexplained. The V and J calls and clone size are taken from that table; D and trimming were inferred from the DNA. For this sample there are about 350,000 clones; 89% appear just once. The ten largest clonotypes hold less than 5% of the sample.

CDR1 SGHRS and CDR2 YFSETQ are derived from the germline V gene. The junction shows trimming of 4 bases on V and 2 bases on J, and the gene matches do not reach 8 bases of it. CDR3 length: 15 amino acids, cysteine to phenylalanine. The retained sequence is limited to the CDR3, 45 bases, with the frame set at the first base. Regarding this clone: Its antigen remains unidentified. The input lacks base qualities; no much larger clone sits a single base away.

The clonotype comes from a woman aged 60-70 years with COVID-19, enrolled during active disease. The sequence links TRBV5-1 to TRBJ2-5, with 7 bases in between that match TRBD1. The sequenced sample was peripheral blood. The DNA sequence is given as TGCGCCAGCAGCGCCCGACAGGGCTTACAAGAGACCCAGTACTTC. It specifies CASSARQGLQETQYF.